These 16 T cell receptor beta chains came from one sample sequenced in a study of T cell responses to AZD1222 COVID-19 vaccine. Only in-frame clones appear in the TCRdb table, and some are missing; sequencing was by immunoSEQ multiplex PCR. The sample lists around 190,000 clones, roughly 92% occurring once. The sample in question was peripheral blood, obtained on day 0 of AZD1222 vaccination. The receptors originated from an adult in good health.

The gene calls are TRBV4-2 and TRBJ1-6; D is unresolved. The CDR3 spans 15 residues. With 7 bases removed from V and 5 bases from J, the gap between germline ends came to 15 bases. Per the germline V gene, CDR1 is LGHNA and CDR2 is YNFKEQ. The CDR3 spells CASNPGAGDNSPLHF. CDR3 bases: TGTGCCAGCAACCCTGGTGCGGGAGATAATTCACCCCTCCACTTT.

About this clone: Other DNA sequences in the same sample also yield this CDR3. J is TRBJ1-5 and V is TRBV7-9; 8 nucleotides match TRBD1. The CDR3 length is 14 residues. The germline gives CDR1 SEHNR, CDR2 FQNEAQ (reference sequence). V was pared by 5 bases and J by 7 bases, with 7 bases of the junction left unmatched. The CDR3 protein is CASSLGQGGQPQHF. CDR3 in DNA: TGTGCCAGCAGCCTCGGACAGGGCGGGCAGCCCCAGCATTTT. Complete variable domain (other parts from reference TRBV7-9 and TRBJ1-5): DTGVSQNPRHKITKRGQNVTFRCDPISEHNRLYWYRQTLGQGPEFLTYFQNEAQLEKSRLLSDRFSAERPKGSFSTLEIQRTEQGDSAMYLCASSLGQGGQPQHFGDGTRLSIL.

The gene calls are TRBV27 and TRBJ1-1; D is ambiguous. The germline gives CDR1 MNHEY, CDR2 SMNVEV (reference sequence). This CDR3 spans 13 amino acids. Deletions cut 4 bases from V and 2 bases from J, with 8 bases between. DNA for the CDR3: TGTGCCAGCAGTTGGGCAGACAACACTGAAGCTTTCTTT. This sequence encodes CASSWADNTEAFF.

In nucleotides, the CDR3 is TGTGCCAGCAGGATGGGCGGCTCTGGAAACACCATATATTTT. Translating it yields CASRMGGSGNTIYF. The rearrangement uses TRBV2 and TRBJ1-3; no clear D. V lost 6 bases to trimming and J lost 0 bases, with 9 bases between them. The CDR3 runs to 14 residues. CDR1 and CDR2 from the germline V gene are SNHLY and FYNNEI.

V and J are TRBV6-1 and TRBJ1-6, with D maybe TRBD1 (5 bases). The CDR3 is 17 amino acids. CDR1 is MNHNS and CDR2 is SASEGT in the germline V gene. Trimming pared 1 base from V and 3 bases from J, leaving 13 bases between. The CDR3 loop reads CASSEERMGRYNSPLHF. As DNA, the CDR3 is TGTGCCAGCAGTGAAGAAAGGATGGGACGCTATAATTCACCCCTCCACTTT.

The rearrangement joins TRBV11-2 to TRBJ1-2; the D is unclear. This CDR3 comprises 11 residues. Per the germline V gene, CDR1 is SGHAT and CDR2 is FQNNGV. Trimming removed 5 bases from V and 5 bases from J, with 6 bases in between. The CDR3 DNA is TGTGCCAGCAGCCCTTATTATGGCTACACCTTC. Amino acids: CASSPYYGYTF.

In this sample, this clone turned up once. V is TRBV5-1 and J is TRBJ1-5, with no clear D. This CDR3 is built from 16 residues. Trimming took off 0 bases at V and 7 bases at J, with 17 bases between the two ends. Germline V gene data show CDR1 as SGHRS and CDR2 as YFSETQ. CDR3 DNA: TGCGCCAGCAGCTTGGAGCCGGCGAATTGGCGGCAGCCCCAGCATTTT. Translated: CASSLEPANWRQPQHF.

This chain links TRBV3-1 (or the pseudogene TRBV3-2) with TRBJ2-7; D gene uncertain. The ends were cut back, 5 bases at V and 1 base at J, with 9 bases in the middle. CDR1 LGHDT and CDR2 YNNKEL come from the germline V gene (reference sequence). The CDR3 spans 13 residues. The CDR3 sequence is CASSVVGSYEQYF. The CDR3 bases are TGTGCCAGCAGCGTTGTAGGGTCCTACGAGCAGTACTTC.

In its sample, this clone was seen once. The gene calls are TRBV6-2 or TRBV6-3 and TRBJ1-5; D not resolved. The V end lost 6 bases, the J end lost 0 bases, and 9 bases lay between the germline ends. Germline CDR1 reads MNHEY; CDR2 reads SVGEGT. The CDR3 spans 14 residues. CDR3 loop: CASSLQSSNQPQHF. The CDR3, as DNA: TGTGCCAGCAGCCTACAAAGTAGCAATCAGCCCCAGCATTTT.

Only one count was recorded for this clone. The chain recombines TRBV2 with TRBJ2-1, with D possibly being TRBD1 or TRBD2 (5 bases each). CDR3 length: 13 residues. Trimming took 6 bases from V and 2 from J, leaving 8 bases between them. Germline-derived CDR1 and CDR2 are SNHLY and FYNNEI. The CDR3 spells CASRGDAYNEQFF. Here the CDR3 DNA reads TGTGCCAGCAGGGGGGACGCCTACAATGAGCAGTTCTTC.

A note on this clone: Other DNA sequences from this sample encode an identical CDR3 as well. The V call is TRBV2, the J call TRBJ1-6; 7 bases align to TRBD1. The V and J ends lost 1 base and 6 bases, in that order; junction bases with no gene match: 3. Germline loops: CDR1 SNHLY, CDR2 FYNNEI. CDR3 length: 15 amino acids. Written as DNA, the CDR3 is TGTGCCAGCAGTGAAGGAGGGACAGTTAATTCACCCCTCCACTTT. Translated, it gives CASSEGGTVNSPLHF.

The chain couples TRBV18 to TRBJ2-7, with D possibly matching TRBD2 (5 bases). CDR3 size: 14 residues. The V gene lost 0 bases and the J gene lost 1 base, with 7 bases spanning the gap. In germline, CDR1 is KGHSH, CDR2 LQKENI. CDR3 region: CASSPPSGSYEQYF. CDR3 coding DNA: TGTGCCAGCTCACCACCGTCGGGGTCCTACGAGCAGTACTTC.

This clone was seen once. The chain is built from TRBV7-9 and TRBJ1-5; 8 bases are shared with TRBD1. After removal of 3 bases from V and 3 bases from J, the junction contained 10 bases not matched to a gene. The CDR3 contains 17 residues. Germline values: CDR1 SEHNR, CDR2 FQNEAQ (reference sequence). The CDR3 here is CASSFAQGAGFNQPQHF. Written as DNA, the CDR3 is TGTGCCAGCAGCTTCGCTCAGGGGGCCGGATTCAATCAGCCCCAGCATTTT.

The chain combines TRBV7-3 with TRBJ2-5; 7 bases match TRBD2. With V trimmed by 2 bases and J by 3 bases, 6 bases remained unmatched. There are 15 residues in the CDR3. CDR1 and CDR2 from the germline V gene are SGHTA and FQGTGA. The CDR3 loop is CASSLVLGGKETQYF. Here the CDR3 DNA reads TGTGCCAGCAGCTTAGTCTTGGGGGGGAAAGAGACCCAGTACTTC.

The chain joins TRBV11-1 to TRBJ2-1, with 9 nucleotides matching TRBD2. V lost 4 bases, J lost 3 bases, and 4 bases stayed unmatched. The CDR3 runs 15 residues. Germline assignment: CDR1 SGHAT and CDR2 FQDESV (reference sequence). The CDR3 sequence: CASSSRSGGYNEQFF. DNA of the CDR3: TGTGCCAGCAGCTCACGTAGCGGGGGCTACAATGAGCAGTTCTTC. The full variable domain, completed using reference TRBV11-1 and TRBJ2-1, is EAEVAQSPRYKITEKSQAVAFWCDPISGHATLYWYRQILGQGPELLVQFQDESVVDDSQLPKDRFSAERLKGVDSTLKIQPAELGDSAMYLCASSSRSGGYNEQFFGPGTRLTVL.

The chain combines TRBV19 with TRBJ2-1; TRBD1 matches 7 bases. This CDR3 contains 16 residues. Germline lookup yields CDR1 LNHDA and CDR2 SQIVND (reference sequence). Trimming at V came to 4 bases and at J to 4 bases, leaving 10 bases not matched to a gene. CDR3 bases: TGTGCCAGTAGTAACAACAGGGGATACCTTTACAATGAGCAGTTCTTC. The encoded protein is CASSNNRGYLYNEQFF.